The clone carrying this TCR beta chain was picked up a small number of times. Antigen unknown. TCRdb redid the calling of the PCR reads with MiXCR, one entry per CDR3 protein. The table has around 480,000 distinct CDR3 sequences, about 25% seen once; the top ten hold around 0.79%. This specimen belongs to a study of molecular identifiers for immune sequencing clone quantification. Findings of the study overall: A shared barcode on identical TCR molecules could lead to underestimated sizes for highly expanded clones.

V shed 5 bases and J 9 bases; nucleotides not matched to a gene: 11. CDR3 length: 16 amino acids. Sequencing used naive CD8+ T cells from blood, with Jurkat cell RNA spiked in. Documented subset: FACS-sorted CD8+CD4-CCR7+CD45RA+ naive T cells. The receptor comes from a human donor in good health. Some libraries in this study had Jurkat cell RNA spiked in. The chain links TRBV12-3 or TRBV12-4 to TRBJ2-3; TRBD2 agrees at 13 bases. This CDR3 reads CASSPPTSGRQGTQYF. The CDR3 DNA follows: TGTGCCAGCAGTCCCCCGACTAGCGGGAGGCAGGGGACGCAGTATTTT.